This record looks at one T cell receptor beta chain sequence and its context. The antigen is not known. At one of its ends the junction is not consistent with the germline gene, which may arise from a read error. Following extraction, RNA underwent reverse transcription to cDNA, which served as the sequencing template. This table comes from immunoSEQ multiplex PCR, and its TCRdb copy is limited to in-frame clones, with some not included. Among 140,000 to 150,000 clones listed, over 70% were seen once. The study team obtained lesional scalp punch biopsies and peripheral blood from alopecia areata patients. From PBMCs, CD4+ and CD8+ T cells were sorted. This specimen belongs to a study of CD8+ T cells in alopecia areata. General study points: Sequences from scalp samples also cover resident alphabeta T cells of normal skin. An increase in clonality over normal scalp was evident in lesional scalp, especially alopecia totalis/universalis.

The germline gives CDR1 SGHRS, CDR2 YFSETQ. CDR3 length: 17 amino acids. This rearrangement joins TRBV5-1 to TRBJ2-1; TRBD2 agrees at 7 bases. The sequencing here drew on CD8+ T cells sorted from blood, taken at week 0. The source is a human donor with alopecia areata. The CDR3 protein is CASSLYFGGSSYNEQLF. DNA of the CDR3: TGCGCCAGCAGCTTATATTTCGGCGGGAGCTCCTACAATGAGCAGCTCTTC.